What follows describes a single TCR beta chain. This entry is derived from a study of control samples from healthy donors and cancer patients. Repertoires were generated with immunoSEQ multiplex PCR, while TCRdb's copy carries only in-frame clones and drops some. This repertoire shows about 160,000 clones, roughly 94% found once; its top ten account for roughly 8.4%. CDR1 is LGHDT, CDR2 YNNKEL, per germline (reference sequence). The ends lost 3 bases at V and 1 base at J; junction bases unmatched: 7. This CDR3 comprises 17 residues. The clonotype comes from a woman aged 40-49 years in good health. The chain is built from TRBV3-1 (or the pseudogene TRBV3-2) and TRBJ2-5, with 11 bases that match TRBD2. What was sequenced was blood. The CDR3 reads CASSQERLAGLQETQYF. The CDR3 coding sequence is TGTGCCAGCAGCCAGGAACGACTAGCGGGACTCCAAGAGACCCAGTACTTC.